Listed here are 24 T cell receptor beta chains from one sample, sequenced in a study of T-cell reconstitution after alpha-beta-depleted transplantation in children. The library targeted TCRbeta and was prepared with unique molecular identifiers. In TCRdb, the PCR reads were re-called with MiXCR into one record per CDR3 protein. The sample contains about 980,000 distinct CDR3 sequences, around 30% of which appear only once. This specimen consisted of PBMCs, mostly from graft donor cells, obtained 360 days after TCRalphabeta/CD19-depleted stem cell transplant. The receptors come from a boy under three years old who had a stem cell transplant for SCID, so the T cells may come from the graft donor.

The rearrangement joins TRBV3-1 to TRBJ1-4; possible D gene TRBD1, 6 bases. Germline V gene data show CDR1 as LGHDT and CDR2 as YNNKEL (reference sequence). The CDR3 runs to 17 residues. The germline V and J ends were trimmed by 2 bases and 8 bases, with 21 bases remaining between them. The CDR3 DNA reads as TGTGCCAGCAGCCAAAGGGGGGTCTTCCCCTCAGAGGAAAAACTGTTTTTT. The encoded protein is CASSQRGVFPSEEKLFF.

This clonotype was seen only a few times. The V and J genes are TRBV6-1 and TRBJ1-1; weak D call: TRBD1 (6 bases). The V end lost 6 bases, the J end lost 4 bases, and 15 bases lay between the germline ends. Germline V CDR1 and CDR2: MNHNS, SASEGT. The CDR3 loop spans 14 amino acids. CDR3 nucleotides: TGTGCCAGCAGCCCAACAGGGACGCGCACTGAAGCTTTCTTT. Its translation is CASSPTGTRTEAFF.

The chain uses TRBV10-2 and TRBJ1-1, with D possibly TRBD1 on 5 matching bases. The V end lost 6 bases, the J end lost 5 bases, and 16 bases lay between the germline ends. The germline CDR1 and CDR2 sequences are WSHSY and SAAADI. This CDR3 has 14 residues. The CDR3 region is CASRAGTLGTEAFF. The CDR3 DNA is TGCGCCAGCAGGGCGGGGACTTTGGGGACTGAAGCTTTCTTT.

This clonotype turned up a few times. The chain is built from TRBV20-1 and TRBJ2-7, with TRBD1 identical over 7 bases. Germline V gives CDR1 DFQATT, CDR2 SNEGSKA (reference sequence). The V gene end was trimmed by 6 bases and the J gene end by 6 bases; junction bases not matched to a gene: 14. The CDR3 sequence is 14 residues long. The CDR3 DNA reads as TGCAGTGCACCATTACAGGGGCGGAGAGGCGAGCAGTACTTC. This encodes CSAPLQGRRGEQYF.

This clonotype was counted between two and nine times. The chain employs TRBV5-1 and TRBJ2-3; 11 bases align to TRBD2. J lost 3 bases, V lost 7 bases, and 7 bases had no gene match. From germline, CDR1 is SGHRS and CDR2 YFSETQ. The CDR3 spans 15 residues. CDR3 amino acids: CASHRLAGFTDTQYF. CDR3 in DNA: TGCGCCAGCCACCGACTAGCGGGGTTTACAGATACGCAGTATTTT.

The genes are TRBV20-1 and TRBJ2-1, with 8 bases that match TRBD2. Unmatched junction bases numbered 6, after V lost 5 bases and J lost 3 bases. The germline gives CDR1 DFQATT, CDR2 SNEGSKA (reference sequence). CDR3 size: 14 residues. CDR3 sequence reads: CSAEQRGNYNEQFF. CDR3 sequence (DNA): TGCAGTGCTGAGCAGCGGGGGAACTACAATGAGCAGTTCTTC.

The V gene is TRBV29-1, the J gene TRBJ2-3; no clear D. CDR1 is SQVTM, CDR2 ANQGSEA, per germline. This CDR3 has 10 residues. Trimming removed 3 bases at V and 6 bases at J, with 4 bases between. The CDR3 DNA is TGCAGCGTTGACTTGGATACGCAGTATTTT. Translation: CSVDLDTQYF.

The CDR3: CASSGGAGGASYNEQFF. CDR3 DNA sequence: TGTGCCAGCAGCGGGGGTGCTGGCGGGGCCTCCTACAATGAGCAGTTCTTC. The chain recombines TRBV9 with TRBJ2-1; D may be TRBD2 (6 bases). This CDR3 region has 17 residues. Germline-derived CDR1 and CDR2 are SGDLS and YYNGEE. Trimming removed 3 bases from V and 0 bases from J, with 16 bases in between.

The rearrangement joins TRBV2 to TRBJ2-1; 9 bases fit TRBD2. The ends lost 4 bases at V and 15 bases at J; junction bases unmatched: 7. This CDR3 region has 12 residues. Germline V gives CDR1 SNHLY, CDR2 FYNNEI. This CDR3 is CASSVSRAGGFF. The CDR3 DNA reads TGTGCCAGCAGTGTTTCCCGAGCGGGGGGGTTCTTC.

This chain links TRBV15 with TRBJ2-5; D is uncertain. The CDR3 totals 15 residues. Trimming shortened V by 0 bases and J by 4 bases, and 12 bases separated the two germline ends. Germline loops: CDR1 LNHNV, CDR2 YYDKDF (reference sequence). DNA for the CDR3: TGTGCCACCAGCAGAGAACCCGGCGTTGCAGAGACCCAGTACTTC. It encodes CATSREPGVAETQYF.

The chain combines TRBV4-2 with TRBJ2-7, with 7 bases identical to TRBD1. Germline V CDR1 and CDR2: LGHNA, YNFKEQ. The CDR3 extends over 15 amino acids. Trimming at V came to 5 bases and at J to 4 bases, leaving 11 bases not matched to a gene. In DNA, the CDR3 is TGTGCCAGCAGCTCCTACACAGGGGATGGGTACGAGCAGTACTTC. It translates to CASSSYTGDGYEQYF.

The chain is built from TRBV20-1 and TRBJ2-7, with D possibly being TRBD1 (6 bases). Trimming shortened V by 4 bases and J by 2 bases, and 9 bases separated the two germline ends. The CDR3 covers 12 residues. From germline, CDR1 is DFQATT and CDR2 SNEGSKA (reference sequence). CDR3 residues: CSAKHRAYEQYF. The DNA for the CDR3 is TGCAGTGCTAAGCACAGGGCCTACGAGCAGTACTTC.

The chain combines TRBV20-1 with TRBJ1-6; D uncertain. Trimming removed 3 bases from V and 7 bases from J, with 10 bases in between. The V gene's germline CDR1 is DFQATT and CDR2 SNEGSKA (reference sequence). The CDR3 spans 13 residues. The CDR3 loop is CSARRTVNSPLHF. The CDR3 DNA reads as TGCAGTGCTAGGCGGACCGTAAATTCACCCCTCCACTTT.

This rearrangement joins TRBV9 to TRBJ2-1, with 13 bases lining up with TRBD2. Trimming took 0 bases from V and 0 from J; bases not matched to a gene: 3. This CDR3 comprises 18 residues. Looked up from germline, CDR1 is SGDLS and CDR2 is YYNGEE. CDR3 protein: CASSVGLAGGNSYNEQFF. CDR3 in DNA: TGTGCCAGCAGCGTAGGACTAGCGGGGGGAAACTCCTACAATGAGCAGTTCTTC.

The chain uses TRBV10-3 and TRBJ2-3; 11 bases match TRBD2. Germline CDR1 is ENHRY and CDR2 is SYGVKD. V trimming: 0 bases; J trimming: 2 bases; junction bases outside the gene matches: 4. This CDR3 is built from 17 residues. CDR3 amino acids: CAISESTSGGLTDTQYF. The CDR3, as DNA: TGTGCCATCAGTGAGTCCACTAGCGGGGGACTCACAGATACGCAGTATTTT.

J is TRBJ1-4 and V is TRBV18, with D perhaps TRBD1 (5 bases). The length of the CDR3 is 15 residues. Trimming cost V 3 bases and J 3 bases, with 11 bases left between them. The germline CDR1 and CDR2 sequences are KGHSH and LQKENI. The CDR3, as DNA: TGTGCCAGCTCACCCCAGAGGGGACCTAATGAAAAACTGTTTTTT. Its translation: CASSPQRGPNEKLFF.

This clonotype occurred a few times. The chain recombines TRBV5-5 with TRBJ2-3, with 7 bases aligning to TRBD2. The CDR3 sequence is 17 residues long. V dropped 1 base and J dropped 2; count of bases not matched to a gene: 10. CDR1 is SGHKS and CDR2 is YYEKEE in the germline V gene (reference sequence). The CDR3 region has the DNA TGTGCCAGCAGCTTGCCCCTACAAGCGGGGACCACAGATACGCAGTATTTT. Its translation: CASSLPLQAGTTDTQYF.

This clonotype was found a few times. The chain has TRBV19 and TRBJ2-1; TRBD2 aligns across 7 bases. Germline-derived CDR1 and CDR2 are LNHDA and SQIVND (reference sequence). V was pared by 6 bases and J by 9 bases, with 14 bases of the junction left unmatched. CDR3 length: 15 amino acids. The CDR3: CASSTERGPLSEQFF. The DNA of the CDR3 is TGTGCCAGTAGCACCGAGCGGGGACCCCTATCTGAGCAGTTCTTC.

The chain is built from TRBV12-3 or TRBV12-4 and TRBJ1-4; D gene unclear. CDR3 length: 14 residues. Trimming shortened V by 3 bases and J by 0 bases, and 5 bases separated the two germline ends. The CDR3 here is CASSLMATNEKLFF. CDR3 bases: TGTGCCAGCAGTTTGATGGCAACTAATGAAAAACTGTTTTTT.

In this sample, this clonotype turned up a few times. V gene TRBV4-2 combines with J gene TRBJ2-3; D unresolved. CDR1 is LGHNA, CDR2 YNFKEQ, per germline. The CDR3 contains 17 residues. Deletions cut 4 bases from V and 0 bases from J, with 17 bases between. CDR3 in DNA: TGTGCCAGCAGCCCGCGGCCCGGGCAGCCCAGCACAGATACGCAGTATTTT. This codes for CASSPRPGQPSTDTQYF.

At least ten counts were recorded for this clonotype. This sequence joins TRBV20-1 and TRBJ2-7, with TRBD1 identical over 10 bases. V trimming: 4 bases; J trimming: 2 bases; junction bases outside the gene matches: 5. CDR1 DFQATT and CDR2 SNEGSKA come from the germline V gene (reference sequence). This CDR3 has 14 amino acids. The DNA of the CDR3 is TGCAGTGCTACCTCCGGGACAGGGGCCTACGAGCAGTACTTC. This gives the protein CSATSGTGAYEQYF.

The sample holds many counts of this clonotype. The gene calls are TRBV24-1 and TRBJ2-3; TRBD1 is a possible D gene (6 bases). V lost 5 bases and J lost 2, with 13 bases in between. This CDR3 spans 15 amino acids. Germline CDR1 is KGHDR and CDR2 is SFDVKD. This CDR3 is CATSGPGHTTDTQYF. The DNA of the CDR3 is TGTGCCACCAGTGGTCCGGGACACACCACAGATACGCAGTATTTT.

This clonotype was seen more than once but under ten times. V and J are TRBV20-1 and TRBJ2-1; 8 bases align to TRBD2. The CDR3 totals 15 residues. Germline V gives CDR1 DFQATT, CDR2 SNEGSKA (reference sequence). V dropped 6 bases and J dropped 4; count of bases not matched to a gene: 11. CDR3 in DNA: TGCAGTGCCGGGATTGGTAGCGGGGCGTACAATGAGCAGTTCTTC. It specifies CSAGIGSGAYNEQFF.

V gene TRBV5-1 combines with J gene TRBJ2-1; D tentatively reads TRBD1 or TRBD2 (7 bases each). The germline V and J ends were trimmed by 0 bases and 8 bases, with 21 bases remaining between them. This CDR3 is 17 amino acids long. CDR1 is SGHRS, CDR2 YFSETQ, per germline. This CDR3 is CASSLVLPLQGRDEQFF. The CDR3 DNA reads as TGCGCCAGCAGCTTGGTCCTCCCTTTACAGGGGAGGGATGAGCAGTTCTTC. The full variable domain, its missing parts supplied by reference TRBV5-1 and TRBJ2-1, is KAGVTQTPRYLIKTRGQQVTLSCSPISGHRSVSWYQQTPGQGLQFLFEYFSETQRNKGNFPGRFSGRQFSNSRSEMNVSTLELGDSALYLCASSLVLPLQGRDEQFFGPGTRLTVL.